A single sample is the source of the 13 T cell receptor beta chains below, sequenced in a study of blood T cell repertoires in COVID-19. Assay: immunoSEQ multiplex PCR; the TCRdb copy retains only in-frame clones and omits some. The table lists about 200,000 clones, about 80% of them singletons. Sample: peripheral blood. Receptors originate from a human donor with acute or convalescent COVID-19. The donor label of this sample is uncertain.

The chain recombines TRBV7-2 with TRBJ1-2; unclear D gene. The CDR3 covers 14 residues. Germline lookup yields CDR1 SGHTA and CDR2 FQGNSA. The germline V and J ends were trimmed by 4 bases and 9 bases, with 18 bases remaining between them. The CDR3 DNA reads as TGTGCCAGCAGCTCCTCCGGTCTCATCGGGAGCTACACCTTC. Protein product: CASSSSGLIGSYTF.

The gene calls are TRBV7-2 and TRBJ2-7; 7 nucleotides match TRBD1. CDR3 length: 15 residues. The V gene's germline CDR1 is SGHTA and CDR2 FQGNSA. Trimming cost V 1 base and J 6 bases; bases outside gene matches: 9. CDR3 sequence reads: CASSLVGTAVREQYF. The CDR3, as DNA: TGTGCCAGCAGCTTAGTGGGGACAGCCGTTCGCGAGCAGTACTTC.

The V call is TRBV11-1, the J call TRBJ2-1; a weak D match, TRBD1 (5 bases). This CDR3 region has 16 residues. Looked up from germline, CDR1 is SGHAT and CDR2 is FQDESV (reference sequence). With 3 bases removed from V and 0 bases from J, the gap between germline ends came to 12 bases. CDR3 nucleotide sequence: TGTGCCAGCAGCTTGACCAGGGCAGCCTCCTACAATGAGCAGTTCTTC. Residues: CASSLTRAASYNEQFF.

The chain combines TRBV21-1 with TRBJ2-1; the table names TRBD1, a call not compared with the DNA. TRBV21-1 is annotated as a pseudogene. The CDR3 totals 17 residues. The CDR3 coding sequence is TGTGCCAGCAGCAAACGAAACAGGTCGGGCTCCTACAATGAGCAGTTCTTC. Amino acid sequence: CASSKRNRSGSYNEQFF.

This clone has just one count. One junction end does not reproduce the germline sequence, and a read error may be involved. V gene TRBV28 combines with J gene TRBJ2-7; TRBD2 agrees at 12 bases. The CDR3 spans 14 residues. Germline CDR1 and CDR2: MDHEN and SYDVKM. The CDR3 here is CASSGLAGSSEQYF. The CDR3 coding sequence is TGTGCCAGCAGTGGACTAGCGGGATCCTCCGAGCAGTACTTC.

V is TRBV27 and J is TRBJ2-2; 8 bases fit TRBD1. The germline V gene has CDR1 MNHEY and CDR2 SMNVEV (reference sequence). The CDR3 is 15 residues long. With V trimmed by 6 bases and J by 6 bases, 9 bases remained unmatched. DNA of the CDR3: TGTGCCAGCAGCGTCGGGACAGGACGGCCCGGGGAGCTGTTTTTT. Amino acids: CASSVGTGRPGELFF.

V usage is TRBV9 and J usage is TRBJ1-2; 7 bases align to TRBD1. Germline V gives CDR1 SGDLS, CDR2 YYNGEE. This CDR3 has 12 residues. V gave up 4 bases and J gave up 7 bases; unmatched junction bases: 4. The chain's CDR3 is CASSPRTGGYTF. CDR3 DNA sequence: TGTGCCAGCAGCCCCCGGACAGGTGGCTACACCTTC.

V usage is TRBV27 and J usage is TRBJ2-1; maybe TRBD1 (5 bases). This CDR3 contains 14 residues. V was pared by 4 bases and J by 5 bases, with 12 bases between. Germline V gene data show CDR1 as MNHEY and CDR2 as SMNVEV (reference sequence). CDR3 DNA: TGTGCCAGCAGTTCGAGACAGAAGCACAATGAGCAGTTCTTC. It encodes CASSSRQKHNEQFF.

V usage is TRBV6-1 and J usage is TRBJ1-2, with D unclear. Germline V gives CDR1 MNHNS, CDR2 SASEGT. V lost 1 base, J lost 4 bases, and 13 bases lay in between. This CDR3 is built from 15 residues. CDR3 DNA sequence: TGTGCCAGCAGTGAAGAACAGAACCCTGGCTATGGCTACACCTTC. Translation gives CASSEEQNPGYGYTF.

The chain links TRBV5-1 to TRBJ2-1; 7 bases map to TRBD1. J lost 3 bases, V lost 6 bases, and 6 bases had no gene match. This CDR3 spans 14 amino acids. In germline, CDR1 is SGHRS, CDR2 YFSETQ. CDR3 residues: CASTRDSLYNEQFF. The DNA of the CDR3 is TGCGCCAGCACCAGGGACAGTCTCTACAATGAGCAGTTCTTC.

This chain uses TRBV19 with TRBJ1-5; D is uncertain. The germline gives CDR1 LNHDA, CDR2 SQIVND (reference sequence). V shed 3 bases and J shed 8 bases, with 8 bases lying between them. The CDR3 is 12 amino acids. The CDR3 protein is CASSMWREPQHF. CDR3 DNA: TGTGCCAGTAGTATGTGGAGGGAGCCCCAGCATTTT.

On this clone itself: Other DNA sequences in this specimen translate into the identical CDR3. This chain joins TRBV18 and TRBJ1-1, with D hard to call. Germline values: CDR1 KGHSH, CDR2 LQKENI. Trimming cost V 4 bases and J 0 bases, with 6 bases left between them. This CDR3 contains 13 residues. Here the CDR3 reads CASSLQMNTEAFF. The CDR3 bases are TGTGCCAGCTCACTACAGATGAACACTGAAGCTTTCTTT.

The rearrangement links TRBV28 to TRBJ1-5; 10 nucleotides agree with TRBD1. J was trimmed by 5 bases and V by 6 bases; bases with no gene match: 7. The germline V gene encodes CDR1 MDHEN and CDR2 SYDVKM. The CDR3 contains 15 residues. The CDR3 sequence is CASRPLDRGDQPQHF. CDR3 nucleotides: TGTGCCAGCAGACCCTTGGACAGGGGGGATCAGCCCCAGCATTTT. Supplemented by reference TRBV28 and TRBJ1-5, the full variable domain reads DVKVTQSSRYLVKRTGEKVFLECVQDMDHENMFWYRQDPGLGLRLIYFSYDVKMKEKGDIPEGYSVSREKKERFSLILESASTNQTSMYLCASRPLDRGDQPQHFGDGTRLSIL.